Sequencing of this T cell receptor (beta chain) was carried out in a study of blood T cell repertoires in COVID-19 (dated by TCRdb to about 2020). Context from the whole study: Collaborator samples came from the United States, Italy and Spain and covered acute and convalescent phases of COVID-19. The prospective study material was composed of cDNA or gDNA derived from T cells, B-cell-depleted T cells, or PBMCs. Subjects who had been exposed to COVID-19, were actively infected with it, or had recovered from it provided the deeply sampled blood TCRbeta repertoires that made up the dataset. The repertoires were made available in a free public database intended to serve as a resource for research on the immune response to SARS-CoV-2. Samples were obtained from the ongoing ImmuneRACE study (first 160 participants) and from over a thousand subjects provided by 6 global collaborators. The sample metadata nearly always contained a de-identified subject ID, COVID-19 status, age in years and sex. Where available, HLA class I and class II types were obtained from metadata supplied by the sample provider rather than from assay-based typing. General study outcomes and caveats: The quantity of clinical and demographic metadata differed by source and by participant and was supplied without curation.

Taken from the germline V gene (reference sequence), the CDR1 and CDR2 loops are LGHDT and YNNKEL. Spanning cysteine to phenylalanine, the CDR3 consists of 16 amino acids. Only CDR3 DNA is held: 48 bases, read in frame from base 1. Compared with germline, V lacks 6 bases and J lacks 5 bases; bases without a gene match: 10. A second Seattle source provided samples from volunteer blood donors who had recovered from COVID-19. The collaborating institutions used their own protocols to collect whole blood in K2EDTA tubes. For TCRbeta analysis, collaborators shipped samples as frozen whole blood, isolated PBMCs, or DNA extracted from either of those sample types. The immunoSEQ Assay, a bias-controlled multiplex PCR, was used to amplify TCRbeta CDR3 regions from genomic DNA. The published analysis was carried out like this. The number of nucleated cells in each sample was estimated by amplification of reference gene primers within the assay. Sequence reads were collapsed and filtered to measure the absolute abundance of every unique TCRbeta CDR3 rearrangement. For each sample, productive Simpson clonality was calculated by taking the square root of Simpson's diversity index across productive rearrangements. TCRdb mirrors the immuneACCESS table, restricted to in-frame sequences. Some clones are absent from its copies; in checked studies, under half trace to an unresolved V gene, and the reason for the others is unknown. V and J calls and clone size are those listed in that table; D and trimming were worked out from the DNA. Recorded for this sample are roughly 220,000 clones; around 80% of them occurred a single time. The ten top clones hold more than 1.2% of the sample.

Points on this clone: Its antigen target is currently unknown. Nothing much larger sits one base from this clone, and base qualities are not available.

Recombination joined TRBV3-1 (or the pseudogene TRBV3-2) with TRBJ2-5; 12 central nucleotides agree with TRBD2. The material sequenced was peripheral blood. This clonotype was obtained from a woman aged 40 to 50 who had recovered from COVID-19. The CDR3 loop reads CASRGTSGPEVETQYF. At the DNA level, the sequence is TGTGCCAGCAGGGGGACTAGCGGGCCCGAGGTCGAGACCCAGTACTTC.